These 29 T cell receptor beta chains originate from one sample sequenced in a study of control samples from healthy donors and cancer patients. The method was immunoSEQ multiplex PCR; TCRdb's version includes in-frame clones alone and lacks a portion of them. The sample contains over 40,000 clones, about nine tenths of which appear only once. Sequencing input: PBMCs. These receptors came from a man aged 50 to 60 with head and neck cancer.

This clone was counted a few times. This rearrangement joins TRBV11-3 to TRBJ2-3; possible D gene TRBD2, 5 bases. The germline V gene has CDR1 SGHNT and CDR2 YENEEA. Between the trimmed V and J ends, which lost 3 bases and 2 bases, there was a span of 9 bases. The CDR3 sequence is 14 residues long. The CDR3 reads CASSFGGYTDTQYF. DNA of the CDR3: TGTGCCAGCAGCTTCGGCGGGTACACAGATACGCAGTATTTT.

V usage is TRBV5-4 and J usage is TRBJ2-7; 12 positions match TRBD2. Germline assignment: CDR1 SGHNT and CDR2 YYREEE (reference sequence). V dropped 4 bases and J dropped 5; count of bases not matched to a gene: 7. The CDR3 runs to 15 residues. In nucleotides, the CDR3 is TGTGCCAGCAGCCGACTAGCGGGAGTAGCTCACGAGCAGTACTTC. Its protein is CASSRLAGVAHEQYF.

This clone was detected a few times. The CDR3 reads CASSDIVAKNIQYF. The CDR3 nucleotides read TGTGCCAGCAGTGATATTGTGGCCAAAAACATTCAGTACTTC. This rearrangement joins TRBV2 to TRBJ2-4; D not certain. The V and J ends lost 3 bases and 1 base respectively, with 7 bases between them. Germline values: CDR1 SNHLY, CDR2 FYNNEI. The CDR3 sequence is 14 residues long.

The sample holds a few counts of this clone. The chain employs TRBV7-8 and TRBJ2-3, with no clear D. The V end was cut by 5 bases, the J end by 1 base, with 13 bases between. CDR1 and CDR2 (germline): SGHVS, FQNEAQ. This CDR3 is 15 amino acids long. This CDR3 is CASSLRRMRTDTQYF. CDR3 DNA: TGTGCCAGCAGCCTCCGACGGATGCGCACAGATACGCAGTATTTT.

This clone was seen a single time. The gene calls are TRBV15 and TRBJ2-3; unclear D gene. Trimming removed 4 bases from V and 4 bases from J, with 6 bases in between. This CDR3 is 12 amino acids long. Germline V gene sequence: CDR1 LNHNV, CDR2 YYDKDF (reference sequence). CDR3 residues: CATSKTADTQYF. CDR3 nucleotides: TGTGCCACCAGCAAAACTGCAGATACGCAGTATTTT.

J is TRBJ2-5 and V is TRBV28; possible D gene TRBD1, 5 bases. The CDR3 sequence is 16 residues long. Germline V lookup: CDR1 MDHEN, CDR2 SYDVKM. The V gene lost 5 bases and the J gene lost 3 bases, with 19 bases spanning the gap. The CDR3 sequence: CASSPPLGQGKETQYF. The CDR3, as DNA: TGTGCCAGCAGTCCACCCCTGGGGCAGGGTAAAGAGACCCAGTACTTC.

The chain carries TRBV19 and TRBJ2-2; 7 bases line up with TRBD1. The CDR3 runs 16 residues. Trimming took 3 bases from V and 6 from J; bases not matched to a gene: 10. The V gene's germline CDR1 is LNHDA and CDR2 SQIVND (reference sequence). The DNA of the CDR3 is TGTGCCAGTAGTATCGGGATACAGGGGCCGCCCGGGGAGCTGTTTTTT. Translating it yields CASSIGIQGPPGELFF.

The rearrangement links TRBV6-2 or TRBV6-3 to TRBJ1-6; D gene ambiguous. CDR3 length: 15 amino acids. In germline, CDR1 is MNHEY, CDR2 SVGEGT. Trimming pared 4 bases from V and 8 bases from J, leaving 15 bases between. CDR3 sequence (DNA): TGTGCCAGCAGTTTGAGATCCGAAGGAGATTCACCCCTCCACTTT. Its protein is CASSLRSEGDSPLHF.

This sequence joins TRBV6-5 and TRBJ2-3; 8 bases are a match to TRBD2. Germline loops: CDR1 MNHEY, CDR2 SVGAGI. Unmatched junction bases numbered 10, after V lost 6 bases and J lost 5 bases. The CDR3 consists of 15 residues. As DNA, the CDR3 is TGTGCCAGCAGAGACCGGGAGGGTCGGAGAGATACGCAGTATTTT. Protein sequence: CASRDREGRRDTQYF.

The chain recombines TRBV19 with TRBJ1-5, with D maybe TRBD1 (6 bases). The CDR3 has 15 residues. The V and J ends lost 3 bases and 7 bases respectively, with 16 bases between them. Germline V gene lookup returns CDR1 LNHDA and CDR2 SQIVND (reference sequence). CDR3 coding DNA: TGTGCCAGTAGTATTTCGGGCTCAGGGGCCCAGCCCCAGCATTTT. Its protein product is CASSISGSGAQPQHF.

The chain is built from TRBV28 and TRBJ1-5; tentative D call: TRBD1 (5 bases). The CDR3 is 14 amino acids. Deletions cut 0 bases from V and 2 bases from J, with 5 bases between. The germline gives CDR1 MDHEN, CDR2 SYDVKM. The CDR3 spells CASSLWGGNQPQHF. CDR3 nucleotides: TGTGCCAGCAGTTTATGGGGGGGCAATCAGCCCCAGCATTTT.

Concerning this clone: A read error may be the cause here, since a much bigger clone is one base away. Within the sample, other DNA sequences also encode this same CDR3. This sequence joins TRBV6-2 or TRBV6-3 and TRBJ1-5; 7 nucleotides match TRBD1. V trimming: 2 bases; J trimming: 4 bases; junction bases outside the gene matches: 8. From germline, CDR1 is MNHEY and CDR2 SVGEGT. CDR3 size: 16 residues. This chain's CDR3 is CASSYPGQPTNQPQHF. In nucleotides, the CDR3 is TGTGCCAGCAGTTACCCGGGACAGCCGACAAATCAGCCCCAGCATTTT.

The rearrangement uses TRBV5-6 and TRBJ2-7; D remains ambiguous. The V and J ends lost 5 bases and 7 bases respectively, with 13 bases between them. The CDR3 is 12 amino acids. Germline V lookup: CDR1 SGHDT, CDR2 YYEEEE. Written as DNA, the CDR3 is TGTGCCAGCAGAAACCGGGTTGGAGAGCAGTACTTC. Translated: CASRNRVGEQYF.

The genes are TRBV6-5 and TRBJ1-6; 9 bases match TRBD1. Trimming at V came to 0 bases and at J to 10 bases, leaving 7 bases not matched to a gene. CDR3 size: 16 residues. Germline V gives CDR1 MNHEY, CDR2 SVGAGI. DNA of the CDR3: TGTGCCAGCAGTTACTCGATATCACAGGGGGCATCACCCCTCCACTTT. It codes for CASSYSISQGASPLHF.

The chain uses TRBV7-9 and TRBJ2-7; D gene ambiguous. The CDR3 runs 11 residues. Germline V CDR1 and CDR2: SEHNR, FQNEAQ (reference sequence). Between the trimmed V and J ends, which lost 2 bases and 6 bases, there was a span of 5 bases. DNA for the CDR3: TGTGCCAGCAGCTTAATGGGCGAGCAGTACTTC. It is translated as CASSLMGEQYF.

V usage is TRBV5-4 and J usage is TRBJ2-7; tentative D call: TRBD1 (5 bases). The CDR3 is made up of 15 amino acids. Germline-derived CDR1 and CDR2 are SGHNT and YYREEE (reference sequence). Between the trimmed V and J ends, which lost 0 bases and 0 bases, there was a span of 10 bases. CDR3 bases: TGTGCCAGCAGCTTGGTCAGGGCATTCTCCTACGAGCAGTACTTC. Encoded protein: CASSLVRAFSYEQYF.

J is TRBJ2-3 and V is TRBV3-1 (or the pseudogene TRBV3-2), with D possibly matching TRBD2 (6 bases). Trimming took off 2 bases at V and 2 bases at J, with 8 bases between the two ends. Germline V gene lookup returns CDR1 LGHDT and CDR2 YNNKEL (reference sequence). The CDR3 runs to 14 residues. The CDR3 here is CASSQRTTTDTQYF. CDR3 coding DNA: TGTGCCAGCAGCCAACGGACTACCACAGATACGCAGTATTTT.

This clone was found once. V usage is TRBV18 and J usage is TRBJ2-7; weak D call: TRBD1 (6 bases). V was cut by 2 bases and J by 2 bases, with 7 bases left in between. Germline V gives CDR1 KGHSH, CDR2 LQKENI. This CDR3 contains 13 residues. The CDR3 coding sequence is TGTGCCAGCTCACCAGGACAGACCTACGAGCAGTACTTC. This translates into CASSPGQTYEQYF. Drawing the rest from reference TRBV18 and TRBJ2-7, the complete variable domain is NAGVMQNPRHLVRRRGQEARLRCSPMKGHSHVYWYRQLPEEGLKFMVYLQKENIIDESGMPKERFSAEFPKEGPSILRIQQVVRGDSAAYFCASSPGQTYEQYFGPGTRLTVT.

This chain links TRBV7-2 with TRBJ2-3; 10 bases line up with TRBD2. With 0 bases clipped from V and 3 bases from J, the junction kept 6 bases outside the gene matches. The CDR3 is made up of 17 amino acids. Germline V gene lookup returns CDR1 SGHTA and CDR2 FQGNSA. The DNA for the CDR3 is TGTGCCAGCAGCTTAGCGCGTCTAGCGGGGGCTACAGATACGCAGTATTTT. Translation gives CASSLARLAGATDTQYF.

The chain combines TRBV28 with TRBJ2-7; 14 bases fit TRBD2. This CDR3 spans 19 amino acids. Germline V lookup: CDR1 MDHEN, CDR2 SYDVKM. Trimming took 6 bases from V and 3 from J; bases not matched to a gene: 16. This CDR3 reads CASSTLVGLAGGSYYEQYF. The CDR3 nucleotides are TGTGCCAGCAGCACGCTTGTTGGACTAGCGGGAGGCTCATACTACGAGCAGTACTTC.

The chain links TRBV7-9 to TRBJ2-5; D unclear. The V end lost 3 bases, the J end lost 7 bases, and 15 bases lay between the germline ends. Germline CDR1 reads SEHNR; CDR2 reads FQNEAQ (reference sequence). The CDR3 loop spans 14 amino acids. CDR3 sequence: CASSFDQVPGTQYF. CDR3 nucleotides: TGTGCCAGCAGCTTCGACCAGGTGCCGGGGACCCAGTACTTC.

The chain carries TRBV6-5 and TRBJ1-1; tentative D call: TRBD1 (5 bases). The CDR3 loop spans 13 amino acids. Trimming cost V 7 bases and J 5 bases, with 14 bases left between them. Per the germline V gene, CDR1 is MNHEY and CDR2 is SVGAGI. DNA of the CDR3: TGTGCCAGCATCTCTGACAAGGGGACTGAAGCTTTCTTT. Residues: CASISDKGTEAFF.

This clone was seen once. V gene TRBV6-1 combines with J gene TRBJ2-5, with 9 positions matching TRBD1. Germline CDR1 reads MNHNS; CDR2 reads SASEGT. The ends lost 4 bases at V and 5 bases at J; junction bases unmatched: 11. CDR3 length: 16 amino acids. This chain's CDR3 is CASSVVYGTGIETQYF. The CDR3 DNA is TGTGCCAGCAGTGTCGTGTACGGGACAGGGATTGAGACCCAGTACTTC.

The chain joins TRBV5-6 to TRBJ2-1; 10 positions agree with TRBD2. Germline CDR1 SGHDT, CDR2 YYEEEE. V dropped 4 bases and J dropped 6; count of bases not matched to a gene: 16. The CDR3 runs to 18 residues. The CDR3 DNA is TGTGCCAGCAGCGGCCTAGCGGGAGCCGGCTATGAGGCCAATGAGCAGTTCTTC. This translates into CASSGLAGAGYEANEQFF.

The rearrangement uses TRBV9 and TRBJ2-3; 7 positions match TRBD1. The CDR3 sequence is 16 residues long. CDR1 is SGDLS and CDR2 is YYNGEE in the germline V gene. V shed 0 bases, J shed 1 base, and the junction held 5 bases outside the gene matches. The CDR3 protein is CASSVARGQRTDTQYF. The CDR3 DNA follows: TGTGCCAGCAGCGTAGCTAGGGGACAGCGCACAGATACGCAGTATTTT.

The chain links TRBV19 to TRBJ2-1; no clear D. The CDR3 contains 12 residues. Germline-derived CDR1 and CDR2 are LNHDA and SQIVND (reference sequence). V dropped 0 bases and J dropped 8 bases, with 5 bases sitting between them. CDR3 sequence (DNA): TGTGCCAGTAGTATAGATCGTGATGAGCAGTTCTTC. This encodes CASSIDRDEQFF.

The chain joins TRBV28 to TRBJ1-4, with D maybe TRBD1 (5 bases). CDR3 length equals 15 residues. Trimming left V 7 bases short and J 10 bases short, with 22 bases between. Germline values: CDR1 MDHEN, CDR2 SYDVKM. The CDR3 protein is CASKTPGQGVGKLFF. Written as DNA, the CDR3 is TGTGCCAGCAAAACCCCTGGCCAGGGAGTTGGAAAACTGTTTTTT.

The chain employs TRBV20-1 and TRBJ1-2, with a tentative D call TRBD1 (6 bases). Per germline, CDR1 DFQATT and CDR2 SNEGSKA (reference sequence). This CDR3 spans 14 amino acids. The V end was cut by 3 bases, the J end by 6 bases, with 17 bases between. CDR3 in amino acids: CSASPFRGEDGYTF. CDR3 DNA: TGCAGTGCTAGTCCGTTTAGGGGGGAGGATGGCTACACCTTC.

The CDR3 coding sequence is TGTGCCAGCAGCGTAGAGGATGGGCTCAATGAGCAGTTCTTC. It is translated as CASSVEDGLNEQFF. The V call is TRBV9, the J call TRBJ2-1; D is ambiguous. CDR1 is SGDLS and CDR2 is YYNGEE in the germline V gene. The CDR3 sequence is 14 residues long. V gave up 0 bases and J gave up 6 bases, with 10 bases separating them.